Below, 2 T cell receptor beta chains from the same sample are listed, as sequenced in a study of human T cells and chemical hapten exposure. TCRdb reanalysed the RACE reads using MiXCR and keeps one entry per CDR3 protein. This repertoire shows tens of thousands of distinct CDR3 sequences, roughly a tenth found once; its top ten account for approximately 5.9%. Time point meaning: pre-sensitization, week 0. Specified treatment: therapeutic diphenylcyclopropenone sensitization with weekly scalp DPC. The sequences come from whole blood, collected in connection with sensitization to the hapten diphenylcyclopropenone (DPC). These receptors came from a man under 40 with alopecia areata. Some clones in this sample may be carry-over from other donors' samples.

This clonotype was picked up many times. The CDR3: CASSPRLSGDTQYF. CDR3 nucleotide sequence: TGTGCCAGCAGCCCGAGACTATCCGGAGATACGCAGTATTTT. This sequence joins TRBV7-2 and TRBJ2-3, with D possibly being TRBD2 (5 bases). The length of the CDR3 is 14 residues. Trimming pared 5 bases from V and 5 bases from J, leaving 14 bases between. Germline-derived CDR1 and CDR2 are SGHTA and FQGNSA. Full variable domain (remainder filled in from reference TRBV7-2 and TRBJ2-3): GAGVSQSPSNKVTEKGKDVELRCDPISGHTALYWYRQSLGQGLEFLIYFQGNSAPDKSGLPSDRFSAERTGGSVSTLTIQRTQQEDSAVYLCASSPRLSGDTQYFGPGTRLTVL.

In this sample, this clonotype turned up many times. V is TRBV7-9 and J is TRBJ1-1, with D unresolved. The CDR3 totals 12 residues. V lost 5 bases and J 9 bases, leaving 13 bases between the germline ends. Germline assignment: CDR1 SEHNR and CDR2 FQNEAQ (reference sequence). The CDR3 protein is CASSVGGRQAFF. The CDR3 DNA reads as TGTGCCAGCAGCGTCGGAGGCAGACAAGCTTTCTTT. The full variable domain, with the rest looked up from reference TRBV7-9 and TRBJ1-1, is DTGVSQNPRHKITKRGQNVTFRCDPISEHNRLYWYRQTLGQGPEFLTYFQNEAQLEKSRLLSDRFSAERPKGSFSTLEIQRTEQGDSAMYLCASSVGGRQAFFGQGTRLTVV.